This T cell receptor (beta chain) was identified during a study of radiation and T cells in renal cell carcinoma. Concerning this clone itself: The antigen is unknown.

Germline lookup yields CDR1 MNHEY and CDR2 SMNVEV (reference sequence). The CDR3 covers 16 residues. Trimming removed 5 bases from V and 4 bases from J; junction bases left unmatched: 11. Sequencing used immunoSEQ multiplex PCR; TCRdb keeps in-frame clones, though not all of them. The profile shows around 95,000 clones, roughly 84% of them singletons. Notes on the study in general: Top tumor clonotypes rose in blood 2 weeks post-radiation, then contracted. Without pretreatment biopsies, baseline tumor clonotype presence was undetermined.

Time point noted: blood 4 weeks post-SBRT, at nephrectomy. Treatment described: 15 Gy SBRT to primary tumor, nephrectomy 4 weeks later. Blood was sampled at baseline, 2 weeks and 4 weeks after SBRT. The patient's renal cell carcinoma had clear cell pathology. This sample comprised blood, obtained from a patient whose treatment included radiotherapy and nephrectomy. The clonotype was recovered from a man aged 60 to 75 with renal cell carcinoma. The rearrangement uses TRBV27 and TRBJ1-1; 9 nucleotides line up with TRBD1. This CDR3 is CASSHGQGFGGTEAFF. CDR3 nucleotide sequence: TGTGCCAGCAGTCACGGACAGGGGTTCGGTGGCACTGAAGCTTTCTTT.